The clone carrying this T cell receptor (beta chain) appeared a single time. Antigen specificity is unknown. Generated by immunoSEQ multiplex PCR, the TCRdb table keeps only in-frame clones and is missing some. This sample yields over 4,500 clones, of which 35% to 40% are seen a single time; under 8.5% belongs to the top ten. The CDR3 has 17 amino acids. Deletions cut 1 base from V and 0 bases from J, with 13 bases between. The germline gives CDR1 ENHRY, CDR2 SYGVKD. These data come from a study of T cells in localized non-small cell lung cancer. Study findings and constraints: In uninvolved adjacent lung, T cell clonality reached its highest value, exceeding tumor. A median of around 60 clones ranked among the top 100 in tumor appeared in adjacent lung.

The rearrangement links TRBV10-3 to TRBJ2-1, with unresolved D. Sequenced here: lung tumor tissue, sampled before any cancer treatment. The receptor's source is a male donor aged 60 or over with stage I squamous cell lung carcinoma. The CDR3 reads CAISEFGLSSSYNEQFF. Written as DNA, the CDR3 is TGTGCCATCAGTGAGTTCGGGCTGTCAAGCTCCTACAATGAGCAGTTCTTC.